Listed here are 31 T cell receptor beta chains from one sample, sequenced in a study of blood T cell repertoires in COVID-19. Assay used: immunoSEQ multiplex PCR; TCRdb lists only in-frame clones, some missing. The repertoire holds more than 120,000 clones, with over 70% as singletons. The sequenced material came from peripheral blood. All receptors come from a man aged 50 to 60 who had recovered from COVID-19.

V and J are TRBV5-1 and TRBJ1-1, with D maybe TRBD1 (5 bases). The germline V gene encodes CDR1 SGHRS and CDR2 YFSETQ. CDR3 size: 14 residues. The V end lost 2 bases, the J end lost 6 bases, and 14 bases lay between the germline ends. CDR3 sequence reads: CASSFRRGDSEAFF. The DNA for the CDR3 is TGCGCCAGCAGCTTCAGGCGCGGGGACTCTGAAGCTTTCTTT. Drawing the rest from reference TRBV5-1 and TRBJ1-1, the complete variable domain is KAGVTQTPRYLIKTRGQQVTLSCSPISGHRSVSWYQQTPGQGLQFLFEYFSETQRNKGNFPGRFSGRQFSNSRSEMNVSTLELGDSALYLCASSFRRGDSEAFFGQGTRLTVV.

The table lists this clone with a few counts. The gene calls are TRBV6-5 and TRBJ1-1; D gene unclear. V was pared by 8 bases and J by 0 bases, with 13 bases between. This CDR3 spans 14 amino acids. Germline values: CDR1 MNHEY, CDR2 SVGAGI. The CDR3 DNA reads TGTGCCAGCTTCATCCTAGGCATGAACACTGAAGCTTTCTTT. This encodes CASFILGMNTEAFF.

The chain has TRBV6-5 and TRBJ1-1; D is unclear. Trimming left V 6 bases short and J 3 bases short, with 11 bases between. Germline CDR1 and CDR2: MNHEY and SVGAGI. The CDR3 sequence is 13 residues long. CDR3 amino acids: CASRRGAYTEAFF. DNA of the CDR3: TGTGCCAGCAGACGAGGAGCTTACACTGAAGCTTTCTTT.

J is TRBJ2-3 and V is TRBV5-1, with TRBD2 matching 8 bases. The CDR3 has 15 residues. The V gene's germline CDR1 is SGHRS and CDR2 YFSETQ. The ends lost 3 bases at V and 3 bases at J; junction bases unmatched: 6. The CDR3 spells CASSSLAGMTDTQYF. The CDR3 nucleotides read TGCGCCAGCAGCTCCTTAGCGGGGATGACAGATACGCAGTATTTT.

V usage is TRBV7-2 and J usage is TRBJ1-2; D gene ambiguous. CDR1 and CDR2 (germline): SGHTA, FQGNSA. The length of the CDR3 is 14 residues. V was shortened by 1 base and J by 4 bases, with 10 bases between the two germline ends. The CDR3 region is CASSLGVSLYGYTF. Written as DNA, the CDR3 is TGTGCCAGCAGCTTAGGAGTTTCACTCTATGGCTACACCTTC.

The V gene is TRBV29-1, the J gene TRBJ1-1; 7 positions agree with TRBD1. This CDR3 contains 15 residues. Germline assignment: CDR1 SQVTM and CDR2 ANQGSEA. J lost 0 bases, V lost 3 bases, and 7 bases had no gene match. As DNA, the CDR3 is TGCAGCGTTGACGAGGGACAGCGATTGAACACTGAAGCTTTCTTT. Amino acid sequence: CSVDEGQRLNTEAFF.

The chain links TRBV4-3 to TRBJ2-3, with TRBD2 matching 10 bases. CDR3 length: 17 residues. The V and J ends lost 0 bases and 5 bases, in that order; junction bases with no gene match: 8. The germline V gene encodes CDR1 LGHNA and CDR2 YSLEER. The CDR3 DNA sequence: TGCGCCAGCAGCCAAGATGCAGCGGGGGGGCAAAGAGATACGCAGTATTTT. The encoded protein is CASSQDAAGGQRDTQYF.

V usage is TRBV7-9 and J usage is TRBJ1-5; D not certain. Trimming took off 6 bases at V and 5 bases at J, with 8 bases between the two ends. The CDR3 spans 12 residues. CDR1 and CDR2 from the germline V gene are SEHNR and FQNEAQ (reference sequence). DNA for the CDR3: TGTGCCAGCAGTCATCAGGATCAGCCCCAGCATTTT. Its protein product is CASSHQDQPQHF. Together with reference TRBV7-9 and TRBJ1-5, the CDR3 gives the full variable domain: DTGVSQNPRHKITKRGQNVTFRCDPISEHNRLYWYRQTLGQGPEFLTYFQNEAQLEKSRLLSDRFSAERPKGSFSTLEIQRTEQGDSAMYLCASSHQDQPQHFGDGTRLSIL.

The chain employs TRBV15 and TRBJ1-4; a weak D match, TRBD1 (5 bases). Germline V gene lookup returns CDR1 LNHNV and CDR2 YYDKDF (reference sequence). The ends were cut back, 0 bases at V and 4 bases at J, with 12 bases in the middle. The CDR3 spans 16 residues. The CDR3 spells CATSRDPTVGNEKLFF. CDR3 coding DNA: TGTGCCACCAGCAGAGATCCGACAGTCGGTAATGAAAAACTGTTTTTT.

The chain has TRBV11-2 and TRBJ2-7, with 9 positions matching TRBD1. The CDR3 has 18 residues. V lost 4 bases and J lost 3; bases outside the gene matches: 16. The germline CDR1 and CDR2 sequences are SGHAT and FQNNGV. The CDR3 DNA is TGTGCCAGCAGCTCAATAAATTGGGCGACAGGGGGTCGCTACGAGCAGTACTTC. Translated, it gives CASSSINWATGGRYEQYF.

V gene TRBV5-1 combines with J gene TRBJ1-4, with D unclear. Per germline, CDR1 SGHRS and CDR2 YFSETQ. V was clipped by 1 base and J by 0 bases, with 10 bases between them. The CDR3 sequence is 16 residues long. CDR3 sequence (DNA): TGCGCCAGCAGCTTGAATTCCCTTGCAACTAATGAAAAACTGTTTTTT. Translation gives CASSLNSLATNEKLFF.

This rearrangement joins TRBV5-1 to TRBJ1-3, with D tentatively TRBD1 (5 bases). Looked up from germline, CDR1 is SGHRS and CDR2 is YFSETQ. The ends were cut back, 4 bases at V and 2 bases at J, with 10 bases in the middle. The CDR3 is 14 amino acids. CDR3 loop: CASSQGNAGNTIYF. Here the CDR3 DNA reads TGCGCCAGCAGCCAGGGTAATGCTGGAAACACCATATATTTT. Based on the CDR3 plus reference TRBV5-1 and TRBJ1-3, the full variable domain is KAGVTQTPRYLIKTRGQQVTLSCSPISGHRSVSWYQQTPGQGLQFLFEYFSETQRNKGNFPGRFSGRQFSNSRSEMNVSTLELGDSALYLCASSQGNAGNTIYFGEGSWLTVV.

The rearrangement uses TRBV30 and TRBJ2-1, with a weak D call TRBD2 (5 bases). V lost 1 base to trimming and J lost 1 base, with 11 bases between them. CDR3 length: 15 residues. Germline lookup yields CDR1 GTSNPN and CDR2 SVGIG (reference sequence). The CDR3 coding sequence is TGTGCCTGGAGTGGAGGGATGGTTTCCTACAATGAGCAGTTCTTC. Residues: CAWSGGMVSYNEQFF.

In this sample, this clone turned up a few times. The chain has TRBV6-6 and TRBJ2-1, with 8 bases aligning to TRBD2. Trimming removed 6 bases from V and 12 bases from J; junction bases left unmatched: 4. This CDR3 is built from 11 residues. Germline CDR1 reads MNHNY; CDR2 reads SVGAGI (reference sequence). The CDR3 DNA follows: TGTGCCAGCAGCCAACTAGCGGCGCAGTTCTTC. It is translated as CASSQLAAQFF.

The genes are TRBV19 and TRBJ1-4; D is unclear. Per germline, CDR1 LNHDA and CDR2 SQIVND (reference sequence). Trimming took off 2 bases at V and 8 bases at J, with 18 bases between the two ends. This CDR3 comprises 16 residues. CDR3 sequence (DNA): TGTGCCAGTAGTATAATACCTGTCGGGGTGGAAGAAAAACTGTTTTTT. Residues: CASSIIPVGVEEKLFF.

This chain joins TRBV11-2 and TRBJ1-1; 11 nucleotides match TRBD1. CDR3 length: 15 residues. Looked up from germline, CDR1 is SGHAT and CDR2 is FQNNGV. The V segment lost 3 bases and the J segment 3 bases; nucleotides outside the gene matches: 3. As DNA, the CDR3 is TGTGCCAGCAGCTTCCCGGGACAGGGGGACACTGAAGCTTTCTTT. Encoded protein: CASSFPGQGDTEAFF. Full variable domain (remainder filled in from reference TRBV11-2 and TRBJ1-1): EAGVAQSPRYKIIEKRQSVAFWCNPISGHATLYWYQQILGQGPKLLIQFQNNGVVDDSQLPKDRFSAERLKGVDSTLKIQPAKLEDSAVYLCASSFPGQGDTEAFFGQGTRLTVV.

The J gene is TRBJ2-1, the V gene TRBV9, with 11 bases fitting TRBD2. The CDR3 is made up of 18 amino acids. In germline, CDR1 is SGDLS, CDR2 YYNGEE. The V and J ends lost 0 bases and 3 bases, in that order; junction bases with no gene match: 8. The CDR3 DNA is TGTGCCAGCAGCGTAGAACTAGCGGGGGACAACTTCTACAATGAGCAGTTCTTC. Translated, it gives CASSVELAGDNFYNEQFF.

The chain carries TRBV19 and TRBJ1-2; perhaps TRBD1 as D (5 bases). Germline V gives CDR1 LNHDA, CDR2 SQIVND (reference sequence). The CDR3 consists of 14 residues. V was cut by 7 bases and J by 2 bases, with 14 bases left in between. DNA of the CDR3: TGTGCCAGTAAACCCCCTCAGGGCAACTATGGCTACACCTTC. It specifies CASKPPQGNYGYTF.

The rearrangement joins TRBV3-1 (or the pseudogene TRBV3-2) to TRBJ1-4, with TRBD1 matching 11 bases. The CDR3 spans 14 residues. V trimming: 3 bases; J trimming: 7 bases; junction bases outside the gene matches: 1. The germline V gene has CDR1 LGHDT and CDR2 YNNKEL (reference sequence). The CDR3 loop is CASSQGTGGEKLFF. The CDR3 DNA is TGTGCCAGCAGCCAGGGGACAGGGGGTGAAAAACTGTTTTTT.

This chain links TRBV7-9 with TRBJ1-5; D is possibly TRBD1 (5 bases). V lost 1 base, J lost 1 base, and 17 bases lay in between. The germline gives CDR1 SEHNR, CDR2 FQNEAQ (reference sequence). This CDR3 contains 18 residues. The CDR3 loop is CASSLGRPGKYSNQPQHF. In nucleotides, the CDR3 is TGTGCCAGCAGCTTAGGACGGCCAGGGAAGTACAGCAATCAGCCCCAGCATTTT.

J is TRBJ1-1 and V is TRBV14; possibly TRBD1 for D (5 bases). Germline CDR1 and CDR2: SGHDN and FVKESK. The CDR3 is made up of 13 amino acids. V lost 4 bases and J 7 bases, leaving 13 bases between the germline ends. The CDR3 DNA follows: TGTGCCAGCAGCCGCTACCGGGACTTTGAAGCTTTCTTT. It encodes CASSRYRDFEAFF.

The CDR3 spells CASSASQGSPLHF. The CDR3 DNA reads TGTGCCAGCTCAGCCTCACAGGGGTCACCCCTCCACTTT. This rearrangement joins TRBV18 to TRBJ1-6, with 7 bases fitting TRBD1. This CDR3 region has 13 residues. Germline loops: CDR1 KGHSH, CDR2 LQKENI. V was pared by 5 bases and J by 10 bases, with 5 bases of the junction left unmatched.

The chain is built from TRBV6-5 and TRBJ1-2; the match to TRBD1 covers 7 bases. There are 14 residues in the CDR3. With 5 bases clipped from V and 7 bases from J, the junction kept 10 bases outside the gene matches. In germline, CDR1 is MNHEY, CDR2 SVGAGI. The CDR3 protein is CASSRQGPGRGYTF. The CDR3 DNA sequence: TGTGCCAGCAGTAGACAGGGTCCGGGACGTGGCTACACCTTC.

V usage is TRBV15 and J usage is TRBJ2-3; perhaps TRBD2 as D (5 bases). V was trimmed by 4 bases and J by 0 bases, leaving 11 bases between them. The CDR3 consists of 15 residues. Germline V gene lookup returns CDR1 LNHNV and CDR2 YYDKDF (reference sequence). The CDR3 coding sequence is TGTGCCACCAGCACGGGGAGCCCTAGCACAGATACGCAGTATTTT. Translating gives CATSTGSPSTDTQYF.

The chain employs TRBV5-4 and TRBJ2-2; D perhaps matches TRBD2 (5 bases). The V gene's germline CDR1 is SGHNT and CDR2 YYREEE (reference sequence). V was shortened by 4 bases and J by 4 bases, with 14 bases between the two germline ends. CDR3 length equals 15 residues. For the CDR3, the DNA is TGTGCCAGCAGCACCCCAGAGAGGGTCACCGGGGAGCTGTTTTTT. It encodes CASSTPERVTGELFF.

The V call is TRBV19, the J call TRBJ2-2; tentative D call: TRBD2 (5 bases). Germline loops: CDR1 LNHDA, CDR2 SQIVND (reference sequence). The V and J ends lost 3 bases and 5 bases respectively, with 7 bases between them. The CDR3 loop spans 13 amino acids. The chain's CDR3 is CASSIGGTGELFF. CDR3 coding DNA: TGTGCCAGTAGTATTGGCGGGACCGGGGAGCTGTTTTTT.

The DNA for the CDR3 is TGTGCCAGCAGCCAACCTAAGCAAGCGGGGGGTGAGCAGTACTTC. Protein product: CASSQPKQAGGEQYF. The rearrangement uses TRBV14 and TRBJ2-7, with 9 bases lining up with TRBD2. V dropped 2 bases and J dropped 7; count of bases not matched to a gene: 9. Germline assignment: CDR1 SGHDN and CDR2 FVKESK. This CDR3 contains 15 residues. Complete variable domain (other parts from reference TRBV14 and TRBJ2-7): EAGVTQFPSHSVIEKGQTVTLRCDPISGHDNLYWYRRVMGKEIKFLLHFVKESKQDESGMPNNRFLAERTGGTYSTLKVQPAELEDSGVYFCASSQPKQAGGEQYFGPGTRLTVT.

The gene calls are TRBV10-3 and TRBJ1-3, with no clear D. The CDR3 sequence is 16 residues long. Germline V gene data show CDR1 as ENHRY and CDR2 as SYGVKD. Trimming stripped 5 bases from V and 0 bases from J, with 14 bases between. The CDR3 spells CAISPQGVSSGNTIYF. The CDR3, as DNA: TGTGCCATCAGTCCCCAAGGAGTGAGCTCTGGAAACACCATATATTTT.

The genes are TRBV4-1 and TRBJ2-2, with D unclear. CDR3 size: 15 residues. V was cut by 4 bases and J by 1 base, with 10 bases left in between. The germline V gene has CDR1 MGHRA and CDR2 YSYEKL. CDR3 region: CASSPLAGNTGELFF. The CDR3 DNA sequence: TGCGCCAGCAGCCCCCTCGCCGGGAACACCGGGGAGCTGTTTTTT.

This clone has only a few counts. The chain recombines TRBV4-3 with TRBJ2-1, with TRBD2 matching over 14 bases. The CDR3 contains 16 residues. Germline V gene sequence: CDR1 LGHNA, CDR2 YSLEER. The V gene end was trimmed by 3 bases and the J gene end by 4 bases; junction bases not matched to a gene: 2. CDR3 in amino acids: CASSHGTSGGYNEQFF. CDR3 nucleotides: TGCGCCAGCAGCCATGGGACTAGCGGGGGTTACAATGAGCAGTTCTTC.

The chain joins TRBV2 to TRBJ2-2; TRBD1 is a possible D gene (6 bases). Germline CDR1 SNHLY, CDR2 FYNNEI. The CDR3 is 15 residues long. V shed 6 bases and J shed 4 bases, with 15 bases lying between them. The CDR3 DNA reads TGTGCCAGCAGCGAGGGTAGGGGGACCACCGGGGAGCTGTTTTTT. Its protein is CASSEGRGTTGELFF.